The source of this T cell receptor (beta chain) is a study of blood T cell repertoires in COVID-19. About the study: Collection of acute and convalescent COVID-19 samples took place in the United States, Italy and Spain.

Patients of the Seattle cohort, enrolled during active infection, were followed longitudinally. Per germline, CDR1 GTSNPN and CDR2 SVGIG (reference sequence). Germline trimming cut 7 bases from V and 4 bases from J; bases unmatched to any gene: 6. The length of the CDR3 is 12 residues. Original methodology: How many nucleated cells were present was estimated from reference gene primer amplification. This table comes from immunoSEQ multiplex PCR, and its TCRdb copy is limited to in-frame clones, with some not included. V and J calls and clone size are those listed in that table; D and trimming were worked out from the DNA. The sample has about 76,000 clones, around 85% seen once.

This TCR derives from a man aged 50-60 years with COVID-19, enrolled during active disease. The chain joins TRBV30 to TRBJ1-2, with 7 bases aligning to TRBD1. Input material: peripheral blood. CDR3 in amino acids: CASYRGSYGYTF. CDR3 DNA: TGTGCCTCATACAGGGGATCCTATGGCTACACCTTC.